The T cell receptor beta chain described here comes from a study of cytomegalovirus exposure and HLA in healthy donors. The trim removed 1 base at V and 4 bases at J, leaving 14 bases unmatched. The germline V gene encodes CDR1 SGHTA and CDR2 FQGNSA. The CDR3 loop spans 18 amino acids. PCR amplification relied on 60 Vbeta primers (plus 13 Jbeta primers). Assay: immunoSEQ multiplex PCR; the TCRdb copy retains only in-frame clones and omits some. The table lists about 140,000 clones. The chain employs TRBV7-2 and TRBJ2-5; 8 bases line up with TRBD2. Input material: PBMCs. The sequence came from a woman younger than 30 in good health and CMV-seronegative. The CDR3, as DNA: TGTGCCAGCAGCTTAGGGGGGGGGAGCGGGAGAGGGTTAGAGACCCAGTACTTC. Its translation is CASSLGGGSGRGLETQYF.